This TCR beta chain was identified in a study of PD-L1 blockade in urothelial cancer. Looking at the study overall: In the patient group, about 85% of the roughly 29 were males with bladder-origin urothelial cancer. Analysis of the blood was performed 3 weeks (second dose) and 6 weeks after treatment start.

Measured with immunoSEQ multiplex PCR; TCRdb has only the in-frame clones, and not every one. The table has almost 90,000 clones, 84% seen once; the top ten hold roughly 1.9%. Time point defined: pretreatment peripheral blood. It was locally advanced or metastatic urothelial carcinoma that patients had. The J segment lost 5 bases and the V segment lost 2 bases, leaving 11 bases of the junction unmatched. This CDR3 region has 16 residues. Germline V CDR1 and CDR2: LNHNV, YYDKDF (reference sequence). The TCR sequence derives from a man aged 60 to 75 with urothelial cancer. This sequence joins TRBV15 and TRBJ1-1; the match to TRBD1 covers 7 bases. This specimen was PBMCs, taken around atezolizumab (anti-PD-L1) treatment. The CDR3 here is CATSRTGTVGATEAFF. CDR3 coding DNA: TGTGCCACCAGCAGAACCGGGACAGTTGGAGCGACTGAAGCTTTCTTT.